This is a list of T cell receptor beta chains from one sample in a study of CD8 T cells in Susac syndrome. MiXCR was run by TCRdb on the immunoSEQ multiplex PCR reads, yielding one entry per CDR3 protein. This table has tens of thousands of distinct CDR3 sequences, about 95% appearing once. The sequencing sample was made of CD8+ T cells from PBMCs. The source of these receptors is a human donor with Susac syndrome. Each CDR3 is given with its conserved first and last residue. A D gene is named only where the DNA matches it firmly. Rows give clone size only sometimes, using once, few, many, or a class for an expanded clone.

abundance,d_gene,j_gene,len,v_gene,CDR3nt,CDR3aa
NA,NA,TRBJ2-3,13,TRBV7-6,TGTGCCAGCAGCTCCGGCCTCGCATCGGCGCAGTATTTT,CASSSGLASAQYF
NA,NA,TRBJ1-2,18,TRBV7-8,TGTGCCAGCAGCTTAGGGCGGGACAAGGCGATTGAGGGCTATGGCTACACCTTC,CASSLGRDKAIEGYGYTF
NA,NA,TRBJ1-4,14,TRBV27,TGTGCCAGCAGTCGGGGCAGTGGGAATGAAAAACTGTTTTTT,CASSRGSGNEKLFF
NA,NA,TRBJ1-2,11,TRBV29-1,TGCAGCGTTGACTTAGGGCATGGCTACACCTTC,CSVDLGHGYTF
NA,NA,TRBJ1-2,11,TRBV29-1,TGCAGCGGCAGTGAAGTCTATGGCTACACCTTC,CSGSEVYGYTF
once,TRBD2,TRBJ2-5,17,TRBV28,TGTGCCAGCAGTTTCCTACTAGCGGGAGTGGACGCGAAGACCCAGTACTTC,CASSFLLAGVDAKTQYF
NA,NA,TRBJ2-6,14,TRBV6-5,TGTGCCAGCTCCCGGGTCTCTGGGGCCAACGTCCTGACTTTC,CASSRVSGANVLTF
NA,TRBD1,TRBJ2-6,21,TRBV15,TGTGCCACCAGCAGAGATTTTACCCAGGGGGCAGTATATCGTGGGGCCAACGTCCTGACTTTC,CATSRDFTQGAVYRGANVLTF
NA,NA,TRBJ2-7,14,TRBV6-5,TGTGCCAGCAGTTACTCAGGGACACAGTACGAGCAGTACTTC,CASSYSGTQYEQYF
NA,TRBD2,TRBJ2-5,15,TRBV6-9,TGTGCCAGCAGTTATGGGGACGGGGGGAAAGAGACCCAGTACTTC,CASSYGDGGKETQYF
NA,NA,TRBJ2-2,14,TRBV29-1,TGCAGCGTTGAAGATGTGAGTTCTCCCGGGGAGCTGTTTTTT,CSVEDVSSPGELFF
NA,TRBD2,TRBJ2-7,14,TRBV15,TGTGCCACCAGCCCCCCGGGACTAGCCCACGAGCAGTACTTC,CATSPPGLAHEQYF
NA,NA,TRBJ1-1,11,TRBV30,TGTGCCTGGAGAGGGAGACCTGAAGCTTTCTTT,CAWRGRPEAFF
NA,TRBD1,TRBJ2-1,15,TRBV14,TGTGCCAGCAGCCAAGAGTCAGGGGGCTACAATGAGCAGTTCTTC,CASSQESGGYNEQFF
NA,TRBD1,TRBJ2-3,16,TRBV4-1,TGCGCCAGCAGCCAAGTTTACACAGGGGAGACAGATACGCAGTATTTT,CASSQVYTGETDTQYF
NA,NA,TRBJ1-4,12,TRBV6-5,TGTGCCAGCAGGACGACGGATGAAAAACTGTTTTTT,CASRTTDEKLFF
NA,NA,TRBJ2-1,13,TRBV20-1,TGCAGTGCAGCGCCCTTGACTCACAATGAGCAGTTCTTC,CSAAPLTHNEQFF
NA,NA,TRBJ2-3,14,TRBV13,TGTGCCAGCAGCTTACTAGAAAGCACAGATACGCAGTATTTT,CASSLLESTDTQYF
NA,NA,TRBJ2-5,14,TRBV5-6,TGTGCCAGCAGCTTGGAGGGACGCCTAGAGACCCAGTACTTC,CASSLEGRLETQYF
NA,NA,TRBJ1-5,14,TRBV5-6,TGTGCCAGCAGCTTAATAAATAGCAATCAGCCCCAGCATTTT,CASSLINSNQPQHF
NA,TRBD1,TRBJ2-1,13,TRBV6-2/TRBV6-3,TGTGCCAGCACCCACAGGGGATGGAATGAGCAGTTCTTC,CASTHRGWNEQFF
NA,TRBD1,TRBJ2-6,16,TRBV5-1,TGCGCCAGCAGCTTACAGGGGTCCTCTGGGGCCAACGTCCTGACTTTC,CASSLQGSSGANVLTF
NA,TRBD2,TRBJ2-1,13,TRBV6-5,TGTGCCAGCGGAATGGAGGGAGGGTATGAGCAGTTCTTC,CASGMEGGYEQFF
NA,TRBD1,TRBJ2-7,13,TRBV29-1,TGCAGCGTTGAACAGGGGGTTCTTAACGAGCAGTACTTC,CSVEQGVLNEQYF
NA,NA,TRBJ1-5,14,TRBV5-6,TGTGCCAGCAGCTTATGGGAGCCCAATCAGCCCCAGCATTTT,CASSLWEPNQPQHF
NA,NA,TRBJ2-7,12,TRBV20-1,TGCAGTGCTAGTGGGGACGCCTACGAGCAGTACTTC,CSASGDAYEQYF
NA,TRBD2,TRBJ2-3,16,TRBV6-6,TGTGCCAGCAGCCCCAGACTAGCGGGAGGCACAGATACGCAGTATTTT,CASSPRLAGGTDTQYF
once,TRBD1,TRBJ1-1,15,TRBV6-5,TGTGCCAGCAGTTACTCCCAGGGGGGAAACACTGAAGCTTTCTTT,CASSYSQGGNTEAFF
NA,NA,TRBJ1-3,17,TRBV21-1,TGTGCCAGCCTCCGGGACGGGGACCTCTTGAGGGGAAACACCATATATTTT,CASLRDGDLLRGNTIYF
once,TRBD1,TRBJ1-2,13,TRBV2,TGTGCCAGCAATTCAGGGGGCGCGGATGGCTACACCTTC,CASNSGGADGYTF
NA,NA,TRBJ2-2,15,TRBV20-1,TGCAGTGCTAGGGTGACGGGCCTGAACACCGGGGAGCTGTTTTTT,CSARVTGLNTGELFF
NA,NA,TRBJ2-7,14,TRBV20-1,TGCAGTGCCAATAGTGTATTGCACGGGCACGAGCAGTACTTC,CSANSVLHGHEQYF
NA,TRBD1,TRBJ2-6,17,TRBV5-6,TGTGCCAGCAGCTTGGATGCCAGGGGGCTCGGGGCCAACGTCCTGACTTTC,CASSLDARGLGANVLTF
NA,NA,TRBJ2-6,15,TRBV27,TGTGCCAGCAGTTTATCATTCTCTGGGGCCAACGTCCTGACTTTC,CASSLSFSGANVLTF
NA,TRBD1,TRBJ2-1,15,TRBV29-1,TGCAGCGTGGGGCCGGGACAGGGGGCGCGTAATGAGCAGTTCTTC,CSVGPGQGARNEQFF
NA,NA,TRBJ2-1,16,TRBV5-4,TGTGCCAGCAGCTCTAAAGCGGATTCCCTTATCTATGAGCAGTTCTTC,CASSSKADSLIYEQFF
NA,TRBD2,TRBJ2-7,17,TRBV28,TGTGCCAGCAGCGGTCCCGGGACTAGCGGAGCCAAGTACGAGCAGTACTTC,CASSGPGTSGAKYEQYF
once,TRBD1,TRBJ2-2,15,TRBV28,TGTGCCAGCAGTACGGGGACAGCTGACACCGGGGAGCTGTTTTTT,CASSTGTADTGELFF
once,TRBD1,TRBJ1-1,17,TRBV29-1,TGCAGCGTTGAAGAAAGGGGGACAGGGGGCCCGAGGACTGAAGCTTTCTTT,CSVEERGTGGPRTEAFF
few,NA,TRBJ2-7,13,TRBV28,TGTGCCAGCAGTTTTAGCGGCTCCTACGAGCAGTACTTC,CASSFSGSYEQYF
NA,NA,TRBJ1-5,14,TRBV5-6,TGTGCCAGCAGCTTGTCGGGGGGCAATCAGCCCCAGCATTTT,CASSLSGGNQPQHF
NA,TRBD1,TRBJ1-5,13,TRBV2,TGTGCCAGCGGACAGGGTTTCAATCAGCCCCAGCATTTT,CASGQGFNQPQHF
NA,TRBD2,TRBJ2-3,17,TRBV29-1,TGCAGCGTTGCGGGGACTAGCGGGTGGAAGGGCCCAGATACGCAGTATTTT,CSVAGTSGWKGPDTQYF
NA,NA,TRBJ2-1,11,TRBV30,TGTGCCTGGAGTGAGCTAGCTGAGCAGTTCTTC,CAWSELAEQFF
NA,NA,TRBJ2-5,16,TRBV20-1,TGCAGTGCTATAGCTGAGGACTACCAAAACGGGGAGACCCAGTACTTC,CSAIAEDYQNGETQYF
NA,NA,TRBJ1-1,12,TRBV11-3,TGTGCCAGCAGTCCCCAATGTAACGAAGCTTTCTTT,CASSPQCNEAFF
NA,NA,TRBJ1-1,12,TRBV6-2/TRBV6-3,TGTGCCAGCACCGGGGGGTGGACTGAAGCTTTCTTT,CASTGGWTEAFF
NA,NA,TRBJ2-1,13,TRBV9,TGTGCCAGCAGCGCGGACTCTTACAATGAGCAGTTCTTC,CASSADSYNEQFF
once,NA,TRBJ1-1,11,TRBV28,TGTGCCAGCAGCCCGCGGGATGAAGCTTTCTTT,CASSPRDEAFF
NA,NA,TRBJ2-4,16,TRBV7-9,TGTGCCAGCAGCTTAACCGGCAACTCAGAAAAAAACATTCAGTACTTC,CASSLTGNSEKNIQYF
NA,NA,TRBJ2-7,12,TRBV13,TGTGCCAGCAGCTTGGGCGCTAGCGAGCAGTACTTC,CASSLGASEQYF
NA,NA,TRBJ2-1,11,TRBV2,TGTGCCAGCAGCAGGGACAATGAGCAGTTCTTC,CASSRDNEQFF
NA,TRBD2,TRBJ2-4,16,TRBV20-1,TGCAGTGCTAGAGTTGAGCGGGGGTCGGCCAAAAACATTCAGTACTTC,CSARVERGSAKNIQYF
NA,TRBD1,TRBJ1-1,16,TRBV3-1,TGTGCCAGCAGCCAAGAATCGGCAGGGGGCAACGCTGAAGCTTTCTTT,CASSQESAGGNAEAFF
NA,NA,TRBJ2-4,13,TRBV5-6,TGTGCCAGCAGTAGGGGGGAACCAAACATTCAGTACTTC,CASSRGEPNIQYF
NA,NA,TRBJ2-1,9,TRBV27,TGTGCCAGCGGACTAAAGCAGTTCTTC,CASGLKQFF
NA,NA,TRBJ2-1,15,TRBV20-1,TGCAGTGCTAGCCAAGCGGGCCGGGACTACAATGAGCAGTTCTTC,CSASQAGRDYNEQFF